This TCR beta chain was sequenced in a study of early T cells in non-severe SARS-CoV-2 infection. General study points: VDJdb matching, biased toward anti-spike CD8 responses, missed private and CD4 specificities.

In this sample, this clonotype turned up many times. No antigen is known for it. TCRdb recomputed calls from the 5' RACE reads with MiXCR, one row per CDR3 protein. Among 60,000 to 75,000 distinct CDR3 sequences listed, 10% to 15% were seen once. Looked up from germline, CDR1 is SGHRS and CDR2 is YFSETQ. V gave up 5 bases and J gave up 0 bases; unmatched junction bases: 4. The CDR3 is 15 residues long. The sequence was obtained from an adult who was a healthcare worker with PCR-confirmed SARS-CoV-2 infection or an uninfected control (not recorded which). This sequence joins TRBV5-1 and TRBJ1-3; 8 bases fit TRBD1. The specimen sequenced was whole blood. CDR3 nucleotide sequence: TGCGCCAGCAGGGATGGACAGGGCTCTGGAAACACCATATATTTT. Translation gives CASRDGQGSGNTIYF.